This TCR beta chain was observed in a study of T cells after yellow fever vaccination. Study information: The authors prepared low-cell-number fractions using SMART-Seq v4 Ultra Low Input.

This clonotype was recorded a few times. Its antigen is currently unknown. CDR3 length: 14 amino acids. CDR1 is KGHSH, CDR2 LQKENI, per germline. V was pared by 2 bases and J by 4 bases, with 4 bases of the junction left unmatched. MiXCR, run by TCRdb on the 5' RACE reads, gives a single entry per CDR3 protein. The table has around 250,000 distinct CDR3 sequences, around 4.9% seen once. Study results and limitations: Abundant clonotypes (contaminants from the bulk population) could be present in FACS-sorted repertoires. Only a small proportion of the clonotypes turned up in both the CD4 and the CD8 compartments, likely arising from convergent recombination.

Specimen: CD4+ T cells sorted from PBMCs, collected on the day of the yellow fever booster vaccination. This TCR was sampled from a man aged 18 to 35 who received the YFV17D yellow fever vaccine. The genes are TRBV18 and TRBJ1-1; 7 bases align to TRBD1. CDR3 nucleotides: TGTGCCAGCTCACCAGGGTCAGGGGGCACTGAAGCTTTCTTT. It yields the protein CASSPGSGGTEAFF.